A selection of T cell receptor beta chains follows, all from one sample in a study of T-cell memory formation after mild COVID-19. Each CDR3 protein is one row after TCRdb ran MiXCR on the 5' RACE reads. Of 50,000 or so distinct CDR3 sequences listed, approximately 9% are singletons. The sequenced sample was PBMCs or a T cell subset sorted from them (not recorded which). The receptors were sampled from an adult woman who had mild COVID-19 (a few samples of this study predate the infection). Cell type and time point are not known. Each CDR3 is given without its conserved first and last residue. D genes are given only for firm matches.

V gene	D gene	CDR3 protein
TRBV20-1	.	SARGPQRGNYEQY
TRBV18	.	ASSPRTQNTEAF
TRBV20-1	TRBD2	SAPTLAGAGNEQF
TRBV6-5	.	ASSSTGGYEKLF
TRBV20-1	TRBD1	SARDPGQGRMNTEAF
TRBV5-1	TRBD1	ASSSQSGTGSYEQY
TRBV4-1	.	ASSQVGVQPQH
TRBV20-1	TRBD2	SARHPSLAGYNEQF
TRBV3-1	.	ASSQKGSSEQY
TRBV5-6	TRBD1	ASSAPRQGKYNEQF
TRBV12-3/TRBV12-4	.	ASRPTGTPNTGELF
TRBV12-3/TRBV12-4	.	ASSLEASRGPYNEQF
TRBV29-1	.	SVVGNTEAF
TRBV18	.	ASSPSRRTTNEKLF
TRBV20-1	.	SARGRLAGTDTQY
TRBV7-2	.	ASSLYRPLNTEAF
TRBV7-2	.	ASSFAGLLLKETQY
TRBV6-2/TRBV6-3	.	ASSYWGSSYNEQF
TRBV7-9	.	ASSGGQFNSPLH
TRBV20-1	TRBD2	SASRGGLAGFSSYEQY
TRBV29-1	TRBD2	SVEGGQGLAVREQF
TRBV20-1	.	SASTDGNYGYT
TRBV12-3/TRBV12-4	TRBD1	ASSLGMTGTGSYEQY
TRBV2	.	ASTLGGYTDTQY
TRBV19	.	ASSIGEVARSYNEQF
TRBV6-2/TRBV6-3	TRBD2	ASRSTSGADTQY
TRBV27	.	ASGRGRGYNEQF
TRBV29-1	.	SVQGGSKGHT
TRBV20-1	.	SARQGNLYGYT
TRBV27	.	ASSLSSPTYNEQF
TRBV9	TRBD2	ASSAGLEFGNEQF
TRBV20-1	.	SARDPGHGNTEAF
TRBV7-8	.	ASSLVQSGTRGAF
TRBV5-1	.	ASSFPGELF
TRBV7-9	.	ASSSTGPSSYEQY
TRBV9	.	ASSVGPRGGETTPRDTQY
TRBV20-1	.	SARPYQGSYGYT
TRBV6-1	.	ASRALGGNTGELF
TRBV12-3/TRBV12-4	TRBD2	ASSLAGGMGEQY
TRBV30	.	AWSHMNYGYT
TRBV6-2/TRBV6-3	.	ASSDPRWYQETQY
TRBV27	TRBD2	ASSPTGGSWEQY
TRBV7-9	.	ASSLHPNNEQF